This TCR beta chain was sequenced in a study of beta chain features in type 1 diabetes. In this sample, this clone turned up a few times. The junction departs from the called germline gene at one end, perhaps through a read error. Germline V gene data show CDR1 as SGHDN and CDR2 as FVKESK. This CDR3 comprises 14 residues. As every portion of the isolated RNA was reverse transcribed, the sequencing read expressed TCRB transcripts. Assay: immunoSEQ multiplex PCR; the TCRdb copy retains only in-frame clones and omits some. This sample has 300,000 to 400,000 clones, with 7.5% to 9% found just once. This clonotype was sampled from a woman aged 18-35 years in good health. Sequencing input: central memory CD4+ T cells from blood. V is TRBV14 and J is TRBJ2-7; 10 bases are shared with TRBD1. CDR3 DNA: TGTGCCAGCAGCAAAGACAGGGGGCTTTACGAGCAGTACTTC. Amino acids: CASSKDRGLYEQYF.